A selection of T cell receptor beta chains follows, all from one sample in a study of low-dose radiotherapy and immunotherapy resistance in tumors. TCRdb reanalysed the reads using MiXCR and keeps one entry per CDR3 protein. The data contain 70,000 to 95,000 distinct CDR3 sequences, roughly a sixth of them singletons. This specimen was PBMCs, taken before treatment. The receptors shown here come from a male donor with prostate cancer. Both conserved end residues are part of each CDR3. A D gene is named only where the DNA matches it firmly. Clone sizes are given selectively: once, few, many, or a class where the clone is expanded.

>once|TRBJ1-2|TRBV19|-
TGTGCCAGTAGTATCGGGGACGTCCCTGGCTACACCTTC
CASSIGDVPGYTF
>many|TRBJ2-3|TRBV19|TRBD1
TGTGCCAGTAAAGGGGACAGGGACACAGATACGCAGTATTTT
CASKGDRDTDTQYF
>few|TRBJ2-7|TRBV5-6|-
TGTGCCAGCAGCATCGCATCCTACGAGCAGTACTTC
CASSIASYEQYF
>few|TRBJ1-1|TRBV6-1|TRBD1
TGTGCCAGCAGTTATTGGGACAGCCACATGAACACTGAAGCTTTCTTT
CASSYWDSHMNTEAFF
>many|TRBJ2-1|TRBV6-2/TRBV6-3|-
TGTGCCAGCAGTTCCAGATCGTTCAATGAGCAGTTCTTC
CASSSRSFNEQFF
>-|TRBJ1-5|TRBV19|-
TGTGCCAGTAGTATAAATAGCAGGGGACGAGGCAATCAGCCCCAGCATTTT
CASSINSRGRGNQPQHF
>many|TRBJ2-3|TRBV7-2|-
TGTGCCAGCGGCGCAGATACGCAGTATTTT
CASGADTQYF
>many|TRBJ1-3|TRBV5-8|-
TGTGCCAGCCAGGAGACACGAAGGCTATTCGTTCGGATCTCTGGAAACACCATATATTTT
CASQETRRLFVRISGNTIYF
>many|TRBJ2-5|TRBV18|TRBD2
TGTGCCAGCTCACTCCACGCCTCAACTAGCGGGGGAGGAGAGACCCAGTACTTC
CASSLHASTSGGGETQYF
>-|TRBJ2-1|TRBV5-1|-
TGCGCCAGCAGCTTGGCGAGCAGCGGAGTTTACAATGAGCAGTTCTTC
CASSLASSGVYNEQFF
>many|TRBJ1-3|TRBV14|-
TGCGCCAGCAGCCAATCTGGAAACACCATATATTTT
CASSQSGNTIYF
>-|TRBJ2-3|TRBV6-8|-
TGTGCCAGCGGGGGGACTCCGGATACGCAGTATTTT
CASGGTPDTQYF
>many|TRBJ2-7|TRBV5-1|-
TGCGCCAGCTGGACCGGGACGGCGAACTCCTACGAGCAGTACTTC
CASWTGTANSYEQYF
>-|TRBJ1-1|TRBV5-5|TRBD1
TGTGCCAGCAGCTTCAGGGGGATCGGAGTGGGTGCTTTCTTT
CASSFRGIGVGAFF
>many|TRBJ1-1|TRBV6-2/TRBV6-3|-
TGTGCCAGCAGTTGGCTGGGTAATGAAGCTTTCTTT
CASSWLGNEAFF
>few|TRBJ2-3|TRBV12-3/TRBV12-4|-
TGTGCCAGCAGTGTCGGGGCAAGCACAGATACGCAGTATTTT
CASSVGASTDTQYF
>many|TRBJ1-4|TRBV7-8|TRBD1
TGTGCCAGCAGCCCCTACAGGGGGCCGAGGGAAAAACTGTTTTTT
CASSPYRGPREKLFF
>-|TRBJ2-7|TRBV28|-
TGTGCCAGCAGTTTAACCCCCCGAAGGGCGGACGAGCAGTACTTC
CASSLTPRRADEQYF
>-|TRBJ1-1|TRBV7-2|-
TGTGCCAGCAGCTTAGCGCGGCGGCCGCACACTGAAGCTTTCTTT
CASSLARRPHTEAFF
>many|TRBJ1-1|TRBV29-1|-
TGCAGCGTCTCATCTCTAGGGGTGAACACTGAAGCTTTCTTT
CSVSSLGVNTEAFF
>many|TRBJ2-7|TRBV5-4|-
TGTGCCAGCAGCCATGGGGCAGTTTACGAGCAGTACTTC
CASSHGAVYEQYF
>many|TRBJ2-3|TRBV30|TRBD2
TGTGCCTGGAGCCAAGGGATACTAGCGGGGGGTAGCCGTTCCGCAGATACGCAGTATTTT
CAWSQGILAGGSRSADTQYF
>many|TRBJ2-5|TRBV20-1|-
TGCAGTGCTAGAGTTGTGGAGACCCAGTACTTC
CSARVVETQYF
>many|TRBJ2-5|TRBV2|-
TGTGCCAGCGAGGGAGTAGGGGAGACCCAGTACTTC
CASEGVGETQYF
>many|TRBJ2-1|TRBV30|-
TGTGCCTGGAGACAAAACTGGGTGGAGCAGTTCTTC
CAWRQNWVEQFF
>many|TRBJ2-4|TRBV10-3|-
TGTGCCATCAGTGCCGTGGGGCCAAACATTCAGTACTTC
CAISAVGPNIQYF
>many|TRBJ2-3|TRBV6-1|TRBD1
TGTGCCAACAGCAGGGGGGATACGCAGTATTTT
CANSRGDTQYF
>many|TRBJ1-5|TRBV6-8|TRBD1
TGTGCCAGCAGTGATTCAGGGGGATGCCATCAGCCCCAGCATTTT
CASSDSGGCHQPQHF
>-|TRBJ1-6|TRBV18|TRBD1
TGTGCCAGCTCACCACCGGGCAACAGGGGAGCTTCACCCCTCCACTTT
CASSPPGNRGASPLHF
>few|TRBJ1-4|TRBV5-1|-
-
CASSLQTTNEKLFFF
>-|TRBJ1-2|TRBV4-3|-
TGCGCCAGCAGCCCGTCGGACGGGGCGTATGGCTACACCTTC
CASSPSDGAYGYTF
>many|TRBJ2-3|TRBV7-8|-
TGTGCCAGCAGCTTTCTAGAAGTCACAGATACGCAGTATTTT
CASSFLEVTDTQYF
>many|TRBJ2-3|TRBV18|-
TGTGCCAGCTCACCGGAAGGGACCTTCACAGATACGCAGTATTTT
CASSPEGTFTDTQYF
>many|TRBJ2-5|TRBV7-6|TRBD2
TGTGCCAGCGAGGGAGCGGGGGAAGAGACCCAGTACTTC
CASEGAGEETQYF
>many|TRBJ2-3|TRBV19|-
TGTGCCAGTAGAAGGGGGGCCCCTAACACAGATACGCAGTATTTT
CASRRGAPNTDTQYF
>many|TRBJ2-5|TRBV9|-
TGTGCCAGCAGCAGAGGGACCCCGGGCTTGGGTGAGACCCAGTACTTC
CASSRGTPGLGETQYF
>many|TRBJ2-3|TRBV7-9|-
TGTGCCAGCAGCTCCGATTGGGGTCAGGGGCACACAGATACGCAGTATTTT
CASSSDWGQGHTDTQYF
>many|TRBJ2-4|TRBV27|-
TGTGCCAGCAGCAGCTCTCGCCCCCTGGAAAAAGACATTCAGTACTTC
CASSSSRPLEKDIQYF
>many|TRBJ2-5|TRBV5-4|TRBD2
TGTGCCAGCAGCCGGACTAGCGGGATGCAAGAGACCCAGTACTTC
CASSRTSGMQETQYF
>many|TRBJ2-7|TRBV11-2|TRBD2
TGTGCCAGCAGCTCGTTGACTAGCGGGGTAAAGTACTTC
CASSSLTSGVKYF
>many|TRBJ2-7|TRBV2|-
TGTGCCAGCAGCTTGACGGGGCGCGAGCAGTACTTC
CASSLTGREQYF
>few|TRBJ2-5|TRBV7-2|TRBD2
TGTGCCAGCAGCCCTAGCGGGGGGGCGTGGGAGACCCAGTACTTC
CASSPSGGAWETQYF
>many|TRBJ1-2|TRBV29-1|-
TGCAGCGTTGACCAGGGTGGCTACACCTTC
CSVDQGGYTF
>many|TRBJ2-7|TRBV7-3|-
TGTGCCAGCAGCTTAAGTGGGGGTATCGCCTACGAGCAGTACTTC
CASSLSGGIAYEQYF
>many|TRBJ2-3|TRBV2|-
TGTGCCAGCAGTGAGGTGTCTAGCACAGATACGCAGTATTTT
CASSEVSSTDTQYF
>few|TRBJ2-7|TRBV21-1|-
TGTGCCAGCAGCATTCTCTCAAGGGGATCCGAGCAGTACTTC
CASSILSRGSEQYF
>many|TRBJ2-5|TRBV7-2|TRBD2
TGTGCCAGCAGCCGGGAGGCGGGGGGGAGGACCCAGTACTTC
CASSREAGGRTQYF
>many|TRBJ1-3|TRBV7-9|-
TGTGCCAGCAGCTTTGGGGGCGAGCGAGGAAACACCATATATTTT
CASSFGGERGNTIYF
>many|TRBJ2-7|TRBV3-1|TRBD1
TGTGCCAGCAGCCCACGGGGACAGGGTAGCGACGAGCAGTACTTC
CASSPRGQGSDEQYF
>many|TRBJ2-3|TRBV19|-
TGTGCCAGTAGTGTCCAGGGGTCAGATACGCAGTATTTT
CASSVQGSDTQYF
>many|TRBJ2-3|TRBV5-1|-
TGTGCCAGCAGCTTGGGCGTTGGGATAAGCACAGATACGCAGTATTTT
CASSLGVGISTDTQYF
>many|TRBJ2-1|TRBV12-3/TRBV12-4|TRBD1
TGTGCCAGCAGTTTGGGACAGGGGTCAAAAAGCTCCTACAATGAGCAGTTCTTC
CASSLGQGSKSSYNEQFF
>many|TRBJ1-2|TRBV12-3/TRBV12-4|-
TGTGCCAGCAGGCTCAGGGTTTGGGGTGGCTACACCTTC
CASRLRVWGGYTF